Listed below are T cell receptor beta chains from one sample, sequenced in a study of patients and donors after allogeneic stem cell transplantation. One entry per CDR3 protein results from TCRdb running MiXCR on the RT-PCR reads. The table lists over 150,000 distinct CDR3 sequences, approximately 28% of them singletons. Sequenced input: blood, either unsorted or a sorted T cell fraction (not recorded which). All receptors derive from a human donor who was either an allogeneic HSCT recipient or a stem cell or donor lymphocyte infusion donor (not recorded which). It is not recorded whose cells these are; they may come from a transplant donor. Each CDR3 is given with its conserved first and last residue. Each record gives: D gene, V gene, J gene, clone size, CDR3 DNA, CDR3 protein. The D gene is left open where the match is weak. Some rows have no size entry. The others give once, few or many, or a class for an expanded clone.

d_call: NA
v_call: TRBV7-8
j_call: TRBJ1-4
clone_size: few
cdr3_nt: TGTGCCAGCAGCCGGAGAGCCCGAGGTGAAAAACTGTTTTTT
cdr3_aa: CASSRRARGEKLFF

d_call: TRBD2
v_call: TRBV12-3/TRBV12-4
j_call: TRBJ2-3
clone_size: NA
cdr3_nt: TGTGCCAGCAGTAGGAGCGGGAGGACTAGCACAGATACGCAGTATTTT
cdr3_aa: CASSRSGRTSTDTQYF

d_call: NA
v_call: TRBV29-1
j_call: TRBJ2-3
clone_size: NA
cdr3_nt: TGCAGCGCAATAAAGCAGGATACGCAGTATTTT
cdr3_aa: CSAIKQDTQYF

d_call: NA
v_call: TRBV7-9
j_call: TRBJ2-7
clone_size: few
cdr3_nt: TGTGCCAGCAGCTTCGGCGACTACGAGCAGTACTTC
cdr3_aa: CASSFGDYEQYF

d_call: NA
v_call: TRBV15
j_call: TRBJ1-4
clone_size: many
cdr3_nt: TGTGCCACCAGCAGGACCCGCAATTCTAATGAAAAACTGTTTTTT
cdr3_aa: CATSRTRNSNEKLFF

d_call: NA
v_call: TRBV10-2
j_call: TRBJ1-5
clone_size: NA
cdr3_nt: TGCGCCAGCAGCCCTAAAGATGGGAGACAGCCCCAGCATTTT
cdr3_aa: CASSPKDGRQPQHF

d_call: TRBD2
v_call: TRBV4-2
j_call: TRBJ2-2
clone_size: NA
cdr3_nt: TGTGCCAGCACTAGCGGGAGTTCGAACACCGGGGAGCTGTTTTTT
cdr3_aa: CASTSGSSNTGELFF

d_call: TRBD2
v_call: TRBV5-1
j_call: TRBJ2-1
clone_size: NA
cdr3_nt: TGCGCCAGCAGCATCCCCCCTAGCGGGAGCCCCTCGAGCTCCTACAATGAGCAGTTCTTC
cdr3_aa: CASSIPPSGSPSSSYNEQFF

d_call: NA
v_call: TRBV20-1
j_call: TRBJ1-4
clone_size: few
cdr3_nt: TGCAGTGCTAGGTCGGTGATCCCCTCCACAGAAAAACTGTTTTTT
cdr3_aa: CSARSVIPSTEKLFF

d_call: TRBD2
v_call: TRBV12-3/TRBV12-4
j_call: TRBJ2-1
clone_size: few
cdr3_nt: TGTGCCAGTCTAGGACTAGCGTTGGGGAATGAGCAGTTCTTC
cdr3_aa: CASLGLALGNEQFF

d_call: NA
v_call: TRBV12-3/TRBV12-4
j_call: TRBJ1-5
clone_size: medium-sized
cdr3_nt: TGTGCCAGCAGTTTAGAGGCAGTAAGTGGTCAGCCCCAGCATTTT
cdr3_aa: CASSLEAVSGQPQHF

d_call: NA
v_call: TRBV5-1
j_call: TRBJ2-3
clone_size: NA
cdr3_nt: TGCGCCAGCAGCCCGCCGGAGAGAGCCACAGATACGCAGTATTTT
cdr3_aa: CASSPPERATDTQYF